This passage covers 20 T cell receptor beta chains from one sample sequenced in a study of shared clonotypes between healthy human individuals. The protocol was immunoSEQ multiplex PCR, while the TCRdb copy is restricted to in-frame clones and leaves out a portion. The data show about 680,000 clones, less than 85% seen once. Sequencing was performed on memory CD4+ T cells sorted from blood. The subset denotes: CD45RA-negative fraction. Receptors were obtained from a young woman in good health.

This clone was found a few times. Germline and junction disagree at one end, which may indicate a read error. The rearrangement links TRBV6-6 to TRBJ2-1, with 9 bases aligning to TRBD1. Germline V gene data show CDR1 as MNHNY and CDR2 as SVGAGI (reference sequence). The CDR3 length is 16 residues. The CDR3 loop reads CASSYLQGAERNEQFF. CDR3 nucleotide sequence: TGTGCCAGCAGCTACTTACAGGGGGCTGAGCGCAATGAGCAGTTCTTC.

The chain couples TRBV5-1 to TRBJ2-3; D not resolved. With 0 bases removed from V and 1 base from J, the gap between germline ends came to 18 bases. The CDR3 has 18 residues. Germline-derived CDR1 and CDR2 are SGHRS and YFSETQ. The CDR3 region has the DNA TGCGCCAGCAGCTTGGCAGGTCGCGTTTCTACTGGCACAGATACGCAGTATTTT. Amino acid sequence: CASSLAGRVSTGTDTQYF.

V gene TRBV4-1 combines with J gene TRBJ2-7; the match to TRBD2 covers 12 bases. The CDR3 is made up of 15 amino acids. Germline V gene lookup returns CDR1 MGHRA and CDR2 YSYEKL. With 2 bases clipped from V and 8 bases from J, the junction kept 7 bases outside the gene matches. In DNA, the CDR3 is TGCGCCAGCAGCCAATCGACTAGCGGGAGCACGCAGCAGTACTTC. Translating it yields CASSQSTSGSTQQYF.

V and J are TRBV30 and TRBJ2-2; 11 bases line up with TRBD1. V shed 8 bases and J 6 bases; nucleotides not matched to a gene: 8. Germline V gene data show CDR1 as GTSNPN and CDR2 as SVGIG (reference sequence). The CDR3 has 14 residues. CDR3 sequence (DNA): TGTGCCGGAGGCCCGGGACAGGGGGCCGGGGAGCTGTTTTTT. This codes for CAGGPGQGAGELFF. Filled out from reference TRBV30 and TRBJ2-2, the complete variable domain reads SQTIHQWPATLVQPVGSPLSLECTVEGTSNPNLYWYRQAAGRGLQLLFYSVGIGQISSEVPQNLSASRPQDRQFILSSKKLLLSDSGFYLCAGGPGQGAGELFFGEGSRLTVL.

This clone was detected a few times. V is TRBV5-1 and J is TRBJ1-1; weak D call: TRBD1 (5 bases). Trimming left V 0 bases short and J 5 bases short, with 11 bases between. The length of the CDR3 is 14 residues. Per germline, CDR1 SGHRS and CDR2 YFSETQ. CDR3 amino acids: CASSLDTGRTEAFF. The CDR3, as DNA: TGCGCCAGCAGCTTGGACACAGGACGTACTGAAGCTTTCTTT.

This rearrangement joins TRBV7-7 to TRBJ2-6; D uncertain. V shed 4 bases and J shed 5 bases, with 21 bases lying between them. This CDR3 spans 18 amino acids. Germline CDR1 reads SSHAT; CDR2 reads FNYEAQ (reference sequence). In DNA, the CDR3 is TGTGCCAGCAGCTCTAGAAGAGTGCCACAAAGTCGGGCCAACGTCCTGACTTTC. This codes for CASSSRRVPQSRANVLTF.

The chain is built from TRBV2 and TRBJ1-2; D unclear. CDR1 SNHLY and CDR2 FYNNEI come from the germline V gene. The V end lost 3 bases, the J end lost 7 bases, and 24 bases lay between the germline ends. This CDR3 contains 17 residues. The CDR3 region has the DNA TGTGCCAGCAGTGAGTTGGCGGTTACCCTCAGTCCCCCTGGCTACACCTTC. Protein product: CASSELAVTLSPPGYTF.

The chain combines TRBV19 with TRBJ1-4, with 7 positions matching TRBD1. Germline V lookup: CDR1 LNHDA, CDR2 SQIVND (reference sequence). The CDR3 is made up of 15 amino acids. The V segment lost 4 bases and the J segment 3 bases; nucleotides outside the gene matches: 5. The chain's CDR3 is CASSRGQTANEKLFF. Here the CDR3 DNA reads TGTGCCAGTAGTAGGGGACAGACCGCTAATGAAAAACTGTTTTTT.

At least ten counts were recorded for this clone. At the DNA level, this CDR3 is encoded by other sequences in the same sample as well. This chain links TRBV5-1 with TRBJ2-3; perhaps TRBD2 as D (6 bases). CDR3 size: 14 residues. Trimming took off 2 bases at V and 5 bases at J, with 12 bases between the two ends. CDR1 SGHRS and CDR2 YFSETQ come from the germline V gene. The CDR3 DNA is TGCGCCAGCAGCTTAGGGCAGGGAGGAGATACGCAGTATTTT. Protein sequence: CASSLGQGGDTQYF.

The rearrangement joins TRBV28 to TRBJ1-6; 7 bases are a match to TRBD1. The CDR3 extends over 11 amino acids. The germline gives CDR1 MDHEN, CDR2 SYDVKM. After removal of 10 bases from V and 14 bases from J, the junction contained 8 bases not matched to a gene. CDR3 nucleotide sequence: TGTGCCACCAGGGGGGGCCTCACCCTCCACTTT. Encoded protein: CATRGGLTLHF.

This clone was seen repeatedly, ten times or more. The CDR3 here is CASSLGGIHGYTF. The CDR3 nucleotides are TGTGCCAGCAGCTTAGGGGGAATCCATGGCTACACCTTC. The V gene is TRBV7-9, the J gene TRBJ1-2, with unresolved D. CDR3 length equals 13 residues. From germline, CDR1 is SEHNR and CDR2 FQNEAQ (reference sequence). Trimming left V 1 base short and J 6 bases short, with 9 bases between.

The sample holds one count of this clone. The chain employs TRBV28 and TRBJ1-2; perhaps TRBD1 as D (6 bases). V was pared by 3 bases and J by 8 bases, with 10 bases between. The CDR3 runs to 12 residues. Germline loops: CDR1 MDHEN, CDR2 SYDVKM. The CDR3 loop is CASSFSGEGYTF. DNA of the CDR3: TGTGCCAGCAGTTTTTCAGGGGAGGGCTACACCTTC.

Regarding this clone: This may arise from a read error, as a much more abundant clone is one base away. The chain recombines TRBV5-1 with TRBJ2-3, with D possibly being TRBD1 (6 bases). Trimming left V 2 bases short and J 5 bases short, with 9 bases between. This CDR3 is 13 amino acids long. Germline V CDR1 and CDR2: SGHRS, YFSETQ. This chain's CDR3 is CASSFGQLDTQYF. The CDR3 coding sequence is TGCGCCAGCAGCTTCGGACAGCTAGATACGCAGTATTTT. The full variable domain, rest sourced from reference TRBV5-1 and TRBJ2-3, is KAGVTQTPRYLIKTRGQQVTLSCSPISGHRSVSWYQQTPGQGLQFLFEYFSETQRNKGNFPGRFSGRQFSNSRSEMNVSTLELGDSALYLCASSFGQLDTQYFGPGTRLTVL.

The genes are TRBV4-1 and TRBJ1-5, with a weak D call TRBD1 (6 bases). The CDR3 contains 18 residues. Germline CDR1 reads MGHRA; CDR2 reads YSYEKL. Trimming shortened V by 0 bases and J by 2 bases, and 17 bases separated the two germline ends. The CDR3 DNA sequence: TGCGCCAGCAGCCAAGAGTCGGTGGGGGGCTTAGGCAATCAGCCCCAGCATTTT. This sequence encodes CASSQESVGGLGNQPQHF.

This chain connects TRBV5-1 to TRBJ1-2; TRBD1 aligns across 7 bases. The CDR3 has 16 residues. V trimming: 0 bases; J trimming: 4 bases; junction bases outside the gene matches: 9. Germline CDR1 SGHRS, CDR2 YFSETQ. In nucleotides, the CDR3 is TGCGCCAGCAGCTTGGGACAGGGTGCAGAAGTCTATGGCTACACCTTC. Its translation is CASSLGQGAEVYGYTF.

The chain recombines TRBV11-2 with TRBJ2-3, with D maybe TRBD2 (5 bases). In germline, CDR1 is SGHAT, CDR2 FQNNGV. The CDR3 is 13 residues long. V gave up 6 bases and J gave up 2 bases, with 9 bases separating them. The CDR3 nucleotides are TGTGCCAGCAGTCAGAGGGACACAGATACGCAGTATTTT. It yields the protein CASSQRDTDTQYF.

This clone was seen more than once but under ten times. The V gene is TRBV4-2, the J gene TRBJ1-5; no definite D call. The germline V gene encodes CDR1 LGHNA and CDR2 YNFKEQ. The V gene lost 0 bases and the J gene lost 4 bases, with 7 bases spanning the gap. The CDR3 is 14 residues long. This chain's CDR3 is CASSQEMGNQPQHF. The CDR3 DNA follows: TGTGCCAGCAGCCAAGAGATGGGGAATCAGCCCCAGCATTTT.

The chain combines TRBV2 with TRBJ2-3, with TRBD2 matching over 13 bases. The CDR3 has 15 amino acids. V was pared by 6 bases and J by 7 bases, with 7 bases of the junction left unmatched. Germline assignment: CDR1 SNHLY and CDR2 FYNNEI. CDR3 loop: CASSTGTSGVYTQYF. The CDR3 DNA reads TGTGCCAGCAGCACCGGGACTAGCGGGGTCTATACGCAGTATTTT.

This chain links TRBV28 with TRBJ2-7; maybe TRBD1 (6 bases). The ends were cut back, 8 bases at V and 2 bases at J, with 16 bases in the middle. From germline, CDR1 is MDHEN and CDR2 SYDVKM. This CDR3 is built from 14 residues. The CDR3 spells CASLDRSRTYEQYF. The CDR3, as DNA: TGTGCCAGCCTGGACAGATCCCGGACCTACGAGCAGTACTTC.

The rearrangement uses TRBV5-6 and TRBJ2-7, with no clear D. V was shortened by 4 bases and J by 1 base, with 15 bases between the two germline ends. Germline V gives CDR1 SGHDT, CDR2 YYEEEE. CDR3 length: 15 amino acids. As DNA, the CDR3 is TGTGCCAGCAGCGTATCGGGTAGTAGGTCCTACGAGCAGTACTTC. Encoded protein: CASSVSGSRSYEQYF. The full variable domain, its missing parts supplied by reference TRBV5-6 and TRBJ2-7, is DAGVTQSPTHLIKTRGQQVTLRCSPKSGHDTVSWYQQALGQGPQFIFQYYEEEERQRGNFPDRFSGHQFPNYSSELNVNALLLGDSALYLCASSVSGSRSYEQYFGPGTRLTVT.